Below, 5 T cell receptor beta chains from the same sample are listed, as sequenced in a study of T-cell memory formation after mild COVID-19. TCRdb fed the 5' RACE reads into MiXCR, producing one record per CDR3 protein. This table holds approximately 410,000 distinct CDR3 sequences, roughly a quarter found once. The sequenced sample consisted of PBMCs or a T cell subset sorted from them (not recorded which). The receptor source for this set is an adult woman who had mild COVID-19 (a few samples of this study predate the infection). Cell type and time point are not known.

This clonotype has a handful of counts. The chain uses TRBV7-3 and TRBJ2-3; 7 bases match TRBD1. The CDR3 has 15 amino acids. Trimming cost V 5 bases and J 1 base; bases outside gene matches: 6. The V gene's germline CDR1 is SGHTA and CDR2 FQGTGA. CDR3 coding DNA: TGTGCCAGCAGCCCTACAGGGGTGGGCACAGATACGCAGTATTTT. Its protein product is CASSPTGVGTDTQYF.

In DNA, the CDR3 is TGTGCCAGCAGCTTTACCCGGGGGGGCAACTATGGCTACACCTTC. Translating gives CASSFTRGGNYGYTF. The chain is built from TRBV6-5 and TRBJ1-2, with D possibly being TRBD1 (6 bases). Germline loops: CDR1 MNHEY, CDR2 SVGAGI. CDR3 length equals 15 residues. Trimming pared 6 bases from V and 2 bases from J, leaving 16 bases between.

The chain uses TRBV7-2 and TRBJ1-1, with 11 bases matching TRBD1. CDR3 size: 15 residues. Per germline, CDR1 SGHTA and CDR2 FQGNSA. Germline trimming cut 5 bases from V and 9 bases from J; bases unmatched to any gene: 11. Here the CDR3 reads CASSPRARDRGKAFF. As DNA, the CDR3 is TGTGCCAGCAGCCCGAGAGCCCGGGACAGGGGGAAAGCTTTCTTT.

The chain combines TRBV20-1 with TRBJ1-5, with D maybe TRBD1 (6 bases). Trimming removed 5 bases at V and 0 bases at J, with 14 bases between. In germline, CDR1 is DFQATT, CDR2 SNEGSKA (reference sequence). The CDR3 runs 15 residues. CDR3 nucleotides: TGCAGTGCTCCGGTCCCAGGGGATAGCAATCAGCCCCAGCATTTT. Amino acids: CSAPVPGDSNQPQHF.

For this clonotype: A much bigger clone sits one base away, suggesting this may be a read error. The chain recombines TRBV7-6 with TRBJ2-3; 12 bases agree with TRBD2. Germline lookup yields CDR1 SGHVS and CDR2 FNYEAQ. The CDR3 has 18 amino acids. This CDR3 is CDSSLTQTSGGSTDTQYF. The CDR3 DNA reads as TGTGACAGCAGCTTAACCCAGACTAGCGGGGGTAGCACAGATACGCAGTATTTT.